The rows below give T cell receptor beta chains drawn from one sample of a study of OX40 agonist ivuxolimab in advanced cancers. Profiling relied on immunoSEQ multiplex PCR, and the TCRdb table lists in-frame clones only, not all of them. The sample records about 69,000 clones, about 80% being singletons. The specimen was CD4+ or CD8+ T cells sorted from blood, collected in a trial of the OX40 agonist ivuxolimab. Receptors originate from an adult with an advanced solid tumor such as melanoma, head and neck, liver or kidney cancer. Each CDR3 is given with its conserved first and last residue. A D gene is named only where the DNA matches it firmly. The size entry is marked missing in some rows and otherwise reads once, few, many or a size class.

j_call: TRBJ1-2
clone_size: few
d_call: .
v_call: TRBV4-1
cdr3_nt: TGCGCCAGCAGCCGAGTAGAGGGCTCGGGCTACACCTTC
cdr3_aa: CASSRVEGSGYTF

j_call: TRBJ2-7
clone_size: few
d_call: .
v_call: TRBV2
cdr3_nt: TGTGCCAGCAGTCGCGGGATTCCCTACGAGCAGTACTTC
cdr3_aa: CASSRGIPYEQYF

j_call: TRBJ2-2
clone_size: .
d_call: TRBD2
v_call: TRBV2
cdr3_nt: TGTGCCAGCAGTGAAGCAGGGGCGGGAGGGTATACCGGGGAGCTGTTTTTT
cdr3_aa: CASSEAGAGGYTGELFF

j_call: TRBJ1-5
clone_size: .
d_call: .
v_call: TRBV21-1
cdr3_nt: TGTGCCAGCCGCAGGGTGGTTGGCAATCAGCCCCAGCATTTT
cdr3_aa: CASRRVVGNQPQHF

j_call: TRBJ2-1
clone_size: once
d_call: TRBD2
v_call: TRBV5-1
cdr3_nt: TGCGCCAGCAGACTACTAGCGGGGGCCGGCAATGAGCAGTTCTTC
cdr3_aa: CASRLLAGAGNEQFF

j_call: TRBJ1-5
clone_size: .
d_call: .
v_call: TRBV9
cdr3_nt: TGTGCCAGCAGCGAAGAGACGGGATTCAATCAGCCCCAGCATTTT
cdr3_aa: CASSEETGFNQPQHF

j_call: TRBJ1-3
clone_size: .
d_call: .
v_call: TRBV27
cdr3_nt: TGTGCCAGCATTCCCCAGGGCGGAAACACCATATATTTT
cdr3_aa: CASIPQGGNTIYF

j_call: TRBJ2-1
clone_size: .
d_call: .
v_call: TRBV9
cdr3_nt: TGTGCCAGCAGCGTAGCGGGGGGCCGAAATGAGCAGTTCTTC
cdr3_aa: CASSVAGGRNEQFF

j_call: TRBJ1-5
clone_size: few
d_call: .
v_call: TRBV30
cdr3_nt: TGTGCCTGGAGTGTAACAACCCCGGGGGGTCATCAGCCCCAGCATTTT
cdr3_aa: CAWSVTTPGGHQPQHF

j_call: TRBJ2-1
clone_size: .
d_call: .
v_call: TRBV10-1
cdr3_nt: TGCGCCAGCAGTGCGGGATACTACAATGAGCAGTTCTTC
cdr3_aa: CASSAGYYNEQFF

j_call: TRBJ1-2
clone_size: once
d_call: .
v_call: TRBV6-1
cdr3_nt: TGTGCCAGCAGTGAGGGAAGCTATGGCTACACCTTC
cdr3_aa: CASSEGSYGYTF

j_call: TRBJ1-2
clone_size: few
d_call: .
v_call: TRBV9
cdr3_nt: TGTGCCAGCAGCGGACCTCTTGTGGATCGCTACACCTTC
cdr3_aa: CASSGPLVDRYTF

j_call: TRBJ2-2
clone_size: .
d_call: TRBD2
v_call: TRBV6-1
cdr3_nt: TGTGCCAGCAGTGCACTAGCGGGAGAGGCCGGGGAGCTGTTTTTT
cdr3_aa: CASSALAGEAGELFF

j_call: TRBJ2-3
clone_size: .
d_call: .
v_call: TRBV7-2
cdr3_nt: TGTGCCAGCAGCCCGCTGGGTCCTTGGAATAATACGCAGTATTTT
cdr3_aa: CASSPLGPWNNTQYF

j_call: TRBJ2-7
clone_size: medium-sized
d_call: TRBD2
v_call: TRBV9
cdr3_nt: TGTGCCAGCAGCGTAGGCCTAGCGGGGTCGAGCTCCTACGAGCAGTACTTC
cdr3_aa: CASSVGLAGSSSYEQYF

j_call: TRBJ1-4
clone_size: few
d_call: .
v_call: TRBV30
cdr3_nt: TGTGCCTGGAGTGTAATCAAATGGGAAAAACTGTTTTTT
cdr3_aa: CAWSVIKWEKLFF

j_call: TRBJ2-1
clone_size: .
d_call: TRBD2
v_call: TRBV9
cdr3_nt: TGTGCCAGCAGCTCCGGGACTAGCGGGCCTTCGAGCTCCTACAATGAGCAGTTCTTC
cdr3_aa: CASSSGTSGPSSSYNEQFF

j_call: TRBJ1-1
clone_size: .
d_call: .
v_call: TRBV6-1
cdr3_nt: TGTGCCAGCAGTGAAACGACGGGACCCCGAACCACTGAAGCTTTCTTT
cdr3_aa: CASSETTGPRTTEAFF

j_call: TRBJ2-6
clone_size: .
d_call: .
v_call: TRBV5-5
cdr3_nt: TGTGCCAGCAGACCCCTCTCTGGGGCCAACGTCCTGACTTTC
cdr3_aa: CASRPLSGANVLTF

j_call: TRBJ2-1
clone_size: .
d_call: TRBD2
v_call: TRBV2
cdr3_nt: TGTGCCAGCAGGGGGACTAGCGAGTACAATGAGCAGTTCTTC
cdr3_aa: CASRGTSEYNEQFF

j_call: TRBJ1-3
clone_size: .
d_call: .
v_call: TRBV11-2
cdr3_nt: TGTGCCAGCAGCTTAGATCAGGGAACACGCACCATATATTTT
cdr3_aa: CASSLDQGTRTIYF